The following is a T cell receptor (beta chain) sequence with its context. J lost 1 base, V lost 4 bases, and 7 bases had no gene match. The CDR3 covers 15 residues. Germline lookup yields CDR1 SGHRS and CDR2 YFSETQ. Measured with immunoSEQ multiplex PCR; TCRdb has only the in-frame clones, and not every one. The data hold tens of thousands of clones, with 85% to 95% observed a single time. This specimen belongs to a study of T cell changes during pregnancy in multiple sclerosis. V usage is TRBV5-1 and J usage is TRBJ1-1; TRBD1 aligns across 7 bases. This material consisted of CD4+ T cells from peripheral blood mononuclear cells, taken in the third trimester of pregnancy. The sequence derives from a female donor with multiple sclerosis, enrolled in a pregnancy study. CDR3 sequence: CASSTGGTANTEAFF. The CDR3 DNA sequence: TGCGCCAGCAGCACGGGGGGGACAGCGAACACTGAAGCTTTCTTT.